This passage covers 24 T cell receptor beta chains from one sample sequenced in a study of OX40 agonist ivuxolimab in advanced cancers. Measured with immunoSEQ multiplex PCR; TCRdb has only the in-frame clones, and not every one. The sample shows under 55,000 clones, roughly 93% of them seen only once. The starting material was CD4+ or CD8+ T cells sorted from blood, obtained in a trial of the OX40 agonist ivuxolimab. The receptors come from an adult with an advanced solid tumor such as melanoma, head and neck, liver or kidney cancer.

This clone has a single count. This rearrangement joins TRBV18 to TRBJ2-4; 7 bases are shared with TRBD2. Germline V gene data show CDR1 as KGHSH and CDR2 as LQKENI. V shed 3 bases, J shed 3 bases, and the junction held 11 bases outside the gene matches. CDR3 length: 17 residues. CDR3: CASSPYGLEFGKNIQYF. CDR3 in DNA: TGTGCCAGCTCACCCTATGGACTAGAGTTTGGCAAAAACATTCAGTACTTC.

V is TRBV7-6 and J is TRBJ2-5; 9 bases are a match to TRBD1. CDR3 size: 13 residues. CDR1 SGHVS and CDR2 FNYEAQ come from the germline V gene. V lost 7 bases to trimming and J lost 6 bases; unmatched junction nucleotides: 6. The CDR3 bases are TGTGCCAGCACGACAGGGGGTCTTCAGACCCAGTACTTC. Translating gives CASTTGGLQTQYF.

The gene calls are TRBV11-2 and TRBJ2-2; D ambiguous. This CDR3 is built from 14 residues. Germline V gives CDR1 SGHAT, CDR2 FQNNGV. The V and J ends lost 1 base and 1 base respectively, with 4 bases between them. The CDR3 region is CASSLGGNTGELFF. DNA for the CDR3: TGTGCCAGCAGCTTAGGGGGGAACACCGGGGAGCTGTTTTTT.

V usage is TRBV9 and J usage is TRBJ2-7; D not certain. The CDR3 is 14 amino acids. Germline loops: CDR1 SGDLS, CDR2 YYNGEE. V lost 4 bases to trimming and J lost 4 bases, with 15 bases between them. The CDR3 here is CASSPRTWGYEQYF. The DNA for the CDR3 is TGTGCCAGCAGCCCCCGGACGTGGGGTTACGAGCAGTACTTC.

The chain is built from TRBV27 and TRBJ2-7, with TRBD1 matching over 10 bases. Trimming cost V 4 bases and J 6 bases; bases outside gene matches: 6. The CDR3 runs to 14 residues. Germline V lookup: CDR1 MNHEY, CDR2 SMNVEV (reference sequence). The CDR3 is CASSSGQGSGEQYF. CDR3 in DNA: TGTGCCAGCAGTTCGGGACAGGGGAGTGGCGAGCAGTACTTC.

This chain links TRBV28 with TRBJ2-7; 7 nucleotides line up with TRBD1. This CDR3 is built from 16 residues. Germline trimming cut 3 bases from V and 2 bases from J; bases unmatched to any gene: 10. Germline values: CDR1 MDHEN, CDR2 SYDVKM. The CDR3 is CASSFLGGDKTYEQYF. The CDR3 DNA is TGTGCCAGCAGTTTTCTAGGGGGCGACAAAACCTACGAGCAGTACTTC.

This chain links TRBV5-6 with TRBJ2-2, with a weak D call TRBD2 (6 bases). V dropped 2 bases and J dropped 3 bases, with 11 bases sitting between them. The germline CDR1 and CDR2 sequences are SGHDT and YYEEEE. This CDR3 has 15 residues. The CDR3 here is CASSFPREYTGELFF. The CDR3 DNA reads as TGTGCCAGCAGCTTTCCGCGGGAATACACCGGGGAGCTGTTTTTT.

This chain joins TRBV6-5 and TRBJ2-3, with TRBD2 matching over 7 bases. In germline, CDR1 is MNHEY, CDR2 SVGAGI. V gave up 0 bases and J gave up 4 bases; unmatched junction bases: 7. This CDR3 has 16 amino acids. In nucleotides, the CDR3 is TGTGCCAGCAGTTACTCGGGCGCTAGCGGTGCAGATACGCAGTATTTT. Protein sequence: CASSYSGASGADTQYF.

This chain connects TRBV2 to TRBJ2-1; D may correspond to TRBD1 or TRBD2 (5 bases each). Germline V gene data show CDR1 as SNHLY and CDR2 as FYNNEI. The CDR3 covers 16 residues. Deletions cut 2 bases from V and 2 bases from J, with 13 bases between. CDR3 coding DNA: TGTGCCAGCAGTGAAAGGAGGCAGGGCCCCTACAATGAGCAGTTCTTC. It is translated as CASSERRQGPYNEQFF.

This chain joins TRBV13 and TRBJ1-2, with D tentatively TRBD1 (5 bases). V lost 11 bases and J lost 0, with 10 bases in between. CDR1 PRHDT and CDR2 FYEKMQ come from the germline V gene (reference sequence). This CDR3 spans 12 amino acids. CDR3 sequence: CAVDRSNYGYTF. The CDR3 DNA follows: TGTGCCGTTGACAGATCTAACTATGGCTACACCTTC.

This chain connects TRBV28 to TRBJ2-7, with 7 bases fitting TRBD1. The germline gives CDR1 MDHEN, CDR2 SYDVKM. The CDR3 has 21 residues. V lost 3 bases and J lost 6; bases outside the gene matches: 29. CDR3 loop: CASSFLRQGQLRTAHPIEQYF. CDR3 in DNA: TGTGCCAGCAGTTTTCTCCGACAGGGACAGCTTCGTACCGCCCACCCGATCGAGCAGTACTTC.

This sequence joins TRBV7-6 and TRBJ2-5; 9 bases match TRBD2. The CDR3 contains 16 residues. Germline V gives CDR1 SGHVS, CDR2 FNYEAQ. After removal of 4 bases from V and 3 bases from J, the junction contained 9 bases not matched to a gene. CDR3 protein: CASSYLAGGHEETQYF. DNA for the CDR3: TGTGCCAGCAGCTACCTGGCGGGAGGGCACGAAGAGACCCAGTACTTC.

The genes are TRBV6-1 and TRBJ2-1, with 7 bases matching TRBD1. The CDR3 spans 14 residues. Looked up from germline, CDR1 is MNHNS and CDR2 is SASEGT. V was clipped by 10 bases and J by 0 bases; unmatched bases: 6. CDR3 sequence: CATKGASSYNEQFF. Written as DNA, the CDR3 is TGTGCCACTAAGGGGGCGAGCTCCTACAATGAGCAGTTCTTC.

The chain employs TRBV27 and TRBJ2-1; perhaps TRBD1 as D (5 bases). The CDR3 spans 13 residues. The germline V gene encodes CDR1 MNHEY and CDR2 SMNVEV (reference sequence). V was cut by 6 bases and J by 9 bases, with 15 bases left in between. The DNA of the CDR3 is TGTGCCAGCAGCCTTCCAGGGCGCGGTGAGCAGTTCTTC. Protein product: CASSLPGRGEQFF.

V is TRBV15 and J is TRBJ2-1; D call uncertain. The V gene lost 5 bases and the J gene lost 0 bases, with 5 bases spanning the gap. This CDR3 is 13 amino acids long. Germline-derived CDR1 and CDR2 are LNHNV and YYDKDF (reference sequence). In DNA form, the CDR3 reads TGTGCCACCAGCGTTAGCTCCTACAATGAGCAGTTCTTC. It is translated as CATSVSSYNEQFF.

The chain uses TRBV7-9 and TRBJ2-1; 10 nucleotides align to TRBD2. This CDR3 spans 14 amino acids. CDR1 SEHNR and CDR2 FQNEAQ come from the germline V gene (reference sequence). V lost 2 bases to trimming and J lost 14 bases; unmatched junction nucleotides: 9. In nucleotides, the CDR3 is TGTGCCAGCAGCTTAAGAACGGAGCGGGAGGGAGAGTTCTTC. Translated: CASSLRTEREGEFF.

This clone has only one observation. The CDR3 region is CASSLVGVTEAFF. CDR3 nucleotide sequence: TGTGCCAGCAGCTTGGTGGGAGTAACTGAAGCTTTCTTT. J is TRBJ1-1 and V is TRBV5-6; no definite D call. V was shortened by 0 bases and J by 5 bases, with 8 bases between the two germline ends. This CDR3 has 13 amino acids. CDR1 SGHDT and CDR2 YYEEEE come from the germline V gene.

This chain connects TRBV6-5 to TRBJ2-1, with D uncertain. Germline CDR1 MNHEY, CDR2 SVGAGI. The CDR3 length is 13 residues. V was pared by 6 bases and J by 0 bases, with 6 bases between. The CDR3 sequence is CASSLHSYNEQFF. The CDR3 DNA sequence: TGTGCCAGCAGCCTACACTCCTACAATGAGCAGTTCTTC.

The rearrangement links TRBV4-1 to TRBJ2-1, with 14 bases fitting TRBD2. This CDR3 has 15 residues. With V trimmed by 4 bases and J by 6 bases, 2 bases remained unmatched. The germline CDR1 and CDR2 sequences are MGHRA and YSYEKL. In nucleotides, the CDR3 is TGCGCCAGCAGCCCCGGGACTAGCGGGAGCAATGAGCAGTTCTTC. Its translation is CASSPGTSGSNEQFF.

The chain employs TRBV19 and TRBJ2-7; 7 nucleotides agree with TRBD2. Trimming cost V 5 bases and J 2 bases; bases outside gene matches: 0. The CDR3 has 12 amino acids. In germline, CDR1 is LNHDA, CDR2 SQIVND (reference sequence). The CDR3 is CASSGRAYEQYF. In DNA, the CDR3 is TGTGCCAGTAGTGGGAGGGCCTACGAGCAGTACTTC. Drawing the rest from reference TRBV19 and TRBJ2-7, the complete variable domain is DGGITQSPKYLFRKEGQNVTLSCEQNLNHDAMYWYRQDPGQGLRLIYYSQIVNDFQKGDIAEGYSVSREKKESFPLTVTSAQKNPTAFYLCASSGRAYEQYFGPGTRLTVT.

V is TRBV4-1 and J is TRBJ2-1, with D maybe TRBD1 (6 bases). V was shortened by 1 base and J by 9 bases, with 19 bases between the two germline ends. Per germline, CDR1 MGHRA and CDR2 YSYEKL. The CDR3 contains 16 residues. This CDR3 is CASSQGPGQLTAEQFF. CDR3 coding DNA: TGCGCCAGCAGCCAAGGTCCCGGACAGCTCACCGCTGAGCAGTTCTTC.

This sequence joins TRBV7-9 and TRBJ2-1, with D possibly matching TRBD2 (5 bases). CDR3 length: 12 amino acids. Trimming took 6 bases from V and 7 from J, leaving 10 bases between them. Germline values: CDR1 SEHNR, CDR2 FQNEAQ (reference sequence). This CDR3 reads CASRGRGNEQFF. The DNA of the CDR3 is TGTGCCAGCAGAGGTCGGGGAAATGAGCAGTTCTTC.

The chain combines TRBV7-6 with TRBJ1-1; maybe TRBD1 (6 bases). CDR1 SGHVS and CDR2 FNYEAQ come from the germline V gene. The CDR3 consists of 14 residues. Trimming removed 3 bases from V and 3 bases from J, with 11 bases in between. The CDR3 is CASSFWGPDTEAFF. Written as DNA, the CDR3 is TGTGCCAGCAGCTTCTGGGGGCCGGACACTGAAGCTTTCTTT.

This chain links TRBV6-5 with TRBJ2-7, with no clear D. CDR3 length equals 12 residues. The V gene lost 8 bases and the J gene lost 3 bases, with 11 bases spanning the gap. Germline V lookup: CDR1 MNHEY, CDR2 SVGAGI. The CDR3 DNA is TGTGCCAGCGAGGACGGATACTACGAGCAGTACTTC. It translates to CASEDGYYEQYF.